The 29 T cell receptor beta chains below were found in one sample sequenced in a study of T cells in Graves' hyperthyroidism and ophthalmopathy (dated by TCRdb to about 2019). The library was generated by multiplex PCR. This sample was sequenced with an Illumina HiSeq 2000. The TCR beta CDR3 regions were amplified from the RNA transcripts. The TCR CDR3 was subjected to a first round of RT-PCR using the HTBI primer set and the Qiagen OneStep RT-PCR kit. The public reads were quality trimmed at Q25 with fastp and then assembled into clones with MiXCR by TCRdb, keeping productive beta chains. Under each unique CDR3 protein, matching rows form one entry showing the most common genes and DNA. The sample has some 440,000 distinct CDR3 sequences on record, around 14% of them singletons. Roughly 14% of the sample belongs to the ten largest clones. The sequencing sample was made of blood. These receptors all come from a woman under 30 with Graves' hyperthyroidism.

The chain is built from TRBV29-1 and TRBJ2-1, with 7 positions matching TRBD2. The CDR3 runs 14 residues. The germline gives CDR1 SQVTM, CDR2 ANQGSEA. V dropped 3 bases and J dropped 4; count of bases not matched to a gene: 6. This chain's CDR3 is CSVELTSRYNEQFF. In DNA form, the CDR3 reads TGCAGCGTTGAGTTGACTAGCAGGTACAATGAGCAGTTCTTC.

This clonotype was observed at least ten times. V gene TRBV20-1 combines with J gene TRBJ1-1, with 10 bases lining up with TRBD1. With 6 bases clipped from V and 5 bases from J, the junction kept 12 bases outside the gene matches. The CDR3 length is 15 residues. The germline V gene has CDR1 DFQATT and CDR2 SNEGSKA (reference sequence). Here the CDR3 DNA reads TGCAGTGCCGGGAACGACAGGGGGCGCGGAACTGAAGCTTTCTTT. Translated: CSAGNDRGRGTEAFF.

In its sample, this clonotype was seen many times. V usage is TRBV7-2 and J usage is TRBJ2-1; D might be TRBD1 (6 bases). Per the germline V gene, CDR1 is SGHTA and CDR2 is FQGNSA. With 11 bases removed from V and 10 bases from J, the gap between germline ends came to 21 bases. The CDR3 contains 13 residues. The CDR3 nucleotides are TGTGCCTCCACACGGGCAGGGGCGCACGAGCAGTTCTTC. Protein: CASTRAGAHEQFF.

The chain couples TRBV6-5 to TRBJ2-7; D gene unclear. V lost 2 bases and J 9 bases, leaving 17 bases between the germline ends. The CDR3 length is 14 residues. The germline V gene encodes CDR1 MNHEY and CDR2 SVGAGI. In DNA form, the CDR3 reads TGTGCCAGCAGTTACGGGCAGTTTGGGCGAGGGCAGTACTTC. It codes for CASSYGQFGRGQYF.

This clonotype was seen only a few times. This sequence joins TRBV29-1 and TRBJ1-4; 11 positions agree with TRBD1. The CDR3 length is 15 residues. Losses at the gene ends were 7 bases for V and 2 bases for J; bases not matched to a gene: 6. CDR1 and CDR2 from the germline V gene are SQVTM and ANQGSEA. The CDR3 DNA reads TGCAGCGCCCGGACAGGGGGCGTCACTAATGAAAAACTGTTTTTT. Encoded protein: CSARTGGVTNEKLFF.

V gene TRBV6-2 or TRBV6-3 combines with J gene TRBJ1-5; possible D gene TRBD1, 5 bases. V lost 5 bases and J lost 7, with 12 bases in between. Per the germline V gene, CDR1 is MNHEY and CDR2 is SVGEGT. CDR3 length: 13 amino acids. CDR3 DNA sequence: TGTGCCAGCAGTGGCCCAGGGTACCAGCCCCAGCATTTT. This encodes CASSGPGYQPQHF.

This clonotype appeared many times. This chain joins TRBV2 and TRBJ2-3; no clear D gene. Deletions cut 7 bases from V and 2 bases from J, with 7 bases between. CDR1 is SNHLY and CDR2 is FYNNEI in the germline V gene. This CDR3 is 12 amino acids long. The CDR3 here is CASKVDTDTQYF. CDR3 nucleotides: TGTGCCAGCAAGGTAGACACAGATACGCAGTATTTT.

The chain recombines TRBV5-6 with TRBJ1-1; 7 positions match TRBD1. CDR3 length: 14 residues. CDR1 is SGHDT and CDR2 is YYEEEE in the germline V gene. The V and J ends lost 4 bases and 4 bases, in that order; junction bases with no gene match: 7. This chain's CDR3 is CASSQGVGSTEAFF. CDR3 nucleotides: TGTGCCAGCAGCCAGGGGGTCGGGAGCACTGAAGCTTTCTTT.

This clonotype was seen ten or more times. V usage is TRBV18 and J usage is TRBJ1-3, with TRBD1 matching over 9 bases. This CDR3 contains 16 residues. V trimming: 1 base; J trimming: 2 bases; junction bases outside the gene matches: 3. Per germline, CDR1 KGHSH and CDR2 LQKENI. The CDR3 region is CASSPQQGAAGNTIYF. CDR3 nucleotides: TGTGCCAGCTCACCACAACAGGGGGCGGCTGGAAACACCATATATTTT.

CDR3 DNA sequence: TGTGCCACATCGCGCCGGGACAGGGACGGGGAGCAGTTCTTC. This sequence encodes CATSRRDRDGEQFF. The rearrangement uses TRBV19 and TRBJ2-1; TRBD1 aligns across 9 bases. Germline assignment: CDR1 LNHDA and CDR2 SQIVND (reference sequence). This CDR3 comprises 14 residues. V trimming: 10 bases; J trimming: 10 bases; junction bases outside the gene matches: 14.

This clonotype came up a few times. The chain carries TRBV4-3 and TRBJ1-2; 7 bases agree with TRBD1. In germline, CDR1 is LGHNA, CDR2 YSLEER. This CDR3 contains 18 residues. V gave up 0 bases and J gave up 4 bases; unmatched junction bases: 14. The CDR3 DNA sequence: TGCGCCAGCAGCCAAGAGTCTCAATACAGGGGCTCGGGCTATGGCTACACCTTC. Amino acids: CASSQESQYRGSGYGYTF.

This clonotype was counted at least ten times. CDR3 sequence: CASIFKRAGAEAFF. As DNA, the CDR3 is TGTGCCAGCATTTTCAAAAGGGCTGGGGCTGAAGCTTTCTTT. The V gene is TRBV2, the J gene TRBJ1-1; D call uncertain. V dropped 7 bases and J dropped 6 bases, with 18 bases sitting between them. This CDR3 has 14 residues. Germline-derived CDR1 and CDR2 are SNHLY and FYNNEI.

The chain carries TRBV12-3 or TRBV12-4 and TRBJ2-1; possibly TRBD2 for D (6 bases). V was pared by 6 bases and J by 6 bases, with 12 bases between. There are 13 residues in the CDR3. Here the CDR3 DNA reads TGTGCCAGCAGCGTCCGGACTACCAATGAGCAGTTCTTC. Protein product: CASSVRTTNEQFF.

Only a few counts were recorded for this clonotype. This chain uses TRBV4-1 with TRBJ2-7; a possible D gene is TRBD2 (6 bases). V lost 3 bases to trimming and J lost 2 bases, with 14 bases between them. The CDR3 runs to 15 residues. Per germline, CDR1 MGHRA and CDR2 YSYEKL. CDR3 sequence (DNA): TGCGCCAGCAGCCAGACGGCGGGGTTCACCTACGAGCAGTACTTC. Translating gives CASSQTAGFTYEQYF.

There are many counts of this clonotype. The gene calls are TRBV5-1 and TRBJ1-1; unclear D gene. Trimming stripped 4 bases from V and 3 bases from J, with 10 bases between. In germline, CDR1 is SGHRS, CDR2 YFSETQ. The CDR3 covers 13 residues. The CDR3 sequence is CASSRDGDTEAFF. The CDR3 DNA is TGCGCCAGCAGCAGAGATGGCGACACTGAAGCTTTCTTT.

The chain is built from TRBV7-2 and TRBJ2-1; 7 nucleotides align to TRBD2. With 11 bases clipped from V and 8 bases from J, the junction kept 15 bases outside the gene matches. The germline gives CDR1 SGHTA, CDR2 FQGNSA. The length of the CDR3 is 14 residues. The CDR3 region is CAERAAGVLDEQFF. CDR3 nucleotide sequence: TGTGCCGAGAGGGCCGCGGGAGTGCTCGATGAGCAGTTCTTC. The whole variable domain, remainder taken from reference TRBV7-2 and TRBJ2-1, is GAGVSQSPSNKVTEKGKDVELRCDPISGHTALYWYRQSLGQGLEFLIYFQGNSAPDKSGLPSDRFSAERTGGSVSTLTIQRTQQEDSAVYLCAERAAGVLDEQFFGPGTRLTVL.

Note on this clonotype: This may stem from a read error, because a much larger clone lies one nucleotide away. J is TRBJ1-5 and V is TRBV6-2 or TRBV6-3, with D unclear. Germline values: CDR1 MNHEY, CDR2 SVGEGT. The CDR3 runs to 13 residues. The CDR3 nucleotides are TGTGCCAGCAGTTCGACTTCTAATCGGCCCCAGCATTTT. Translating it yields CASSSTSNRPQHF.

This clonotype was seen many times. This chain links TRBV3-1 with TRBJ2-1; D tentatively fits TRBD1 or TRBD2 (5 bases each). The germline V and J ends were trimmed by 3 bases and 2 bases, with 11 bases remaining between them. The CDR3 is 15 residues long. Germline lookup yields CDR1 LGHDT and CDR2 YNNKEL (reference sequence). CDR3 protein: CASSHPGTPYNEQFF. CDR3 nucleotide sequence: TGTGCCAGCAGCCACCCAGGGACCCCCTACAATGAGCAGTTCTTC.

The chain joins TRBV20-1 to TRBJ2-5; 9 bases line up with TRBD2. The CDR3 consists of 14 residues. The ends lost 5 bases at V and 4 bases at J; junction bases unmatched: 8. CDR1 is DFQATT, CDR2 SNEGSKA, per germline (reference sequence). CDR3 protein: CSARYLAGRETQYF. Written as DNA, the CDR3 is TGCAGTGCTCGATACCTAGCGGGGCGAGAGACCCAGTACTTC.

This clonotype was seen repeatedly, ten times or more. V gene TRBV2 combines with J gene TRBJ1-2; 7 bases agree with TRBD1. This CDR3 comprises 14 residues. The junction had 8 bases not matched to a gene; V was cut back by 6 bases and J by 4 bases. From germline, CDR1 is SNHLY and CDR2 FYNNEI. This chain's CDR3 is CASRETGTAYGYTF. Written as DNA, the CDR3 is TGTGCCAGCAGAGAAACCGGGACAGCCTATGGCTACACCTTC.

This clonotype has a count of ten or more. This chain connects TRBV7-8 to TRBJ1-3, with TRBD1 identical over 9 bases. Germline V gene data show CDR1 as SGHVS and CDR2 as FQNEAQ. V gave up 3 bases and J gave up 1 base; unmatched junction bases: 7. The CDR3 loop spans 17 amino acids. This CDR3 reads CASSFDEQGASGNTIYF. For the CDR3, the DNA is TGTGCCAGCAGCTTTGACGAACAGGGGGCTTCTGGAAACACCATATATTTT.

This clonotype was counted many times. The chain couples TRBV12-3 or TRBV12-4 to TRBJ2-5; 7 bases align to TRBD2. The CDR3 extends over 12 amino acids. J was trimmed by 4 bases and V by 6 bases; bases with no gene match: 2. The CDR3: CASRGGRETQYF. Here the CDR3 DNA reads TGTGCCAGCAGGGGAGGGCGAGAGACCCAGTACTTC.

Ten or more counts support this clonotype. This sequence joins TRBV3-2 and TRBJ1-2; the table's D call, TRBD1, has no DNA check behind it. TRBV3-2 is given as a pseudogene. The CDR3 length is 15 residues. CDR3 region: CASSQDRARSYGYTF. The CDR3 nucleotides read TGTGCCAGCAGCCAAGACAGGGCTCGGAGCTATGGCTACACCTTC.

This clonotype was counted ten times or more. The gene calls are TRBV18 and TRBJ1-2, with 9 bases aligning to TRBD1. CDR3 length: 13 residues. V was clipped by 4 bases and J by 4 bases; unmatched bases: 1. Per the germline V gene, CDR1 is KGHSH and CDR2 is LQKENI. The CDR3: CASSRTGVYGYTF. CDR3 in DNA: TGTGCCAGCTCACGGACAGGGGTCTATGGCTACACCTTC.

This clonotype was observed a handful of times. A clone one base away is much larger, so this may be a read error. The gene calls are TRBV2 and TRBJ2-1, with D perhaps matching TRBD2 (5 bases). The CDR3 sequence is 16 residues long. CDR1 SNHLY and CDR2 FYNNEI come from the germline V gene. The CDR3 nucleotides read TGTGTCAGCAGTGAGGCCTGGACTGGAGTCTACAATGAGCAGTTCTTC. Amino acids: CVSSEAWTGVYNEQFF.

In its sample, this clonotype was seen many times. CDR3 loop: CASSEDGERSPLHF. CDR3 DNA sequence: TGTGCCAGCAGTGAAGATGGGGAGCGCTCACCCCTCCACTTT. The chain links TRBV2 to TRBJ1-6; D is uncertain. The length of the CDR3 is 14 residues. V was pared by 1 base and J by 10 bases, with 11 bases between. Germline V lookup: CDR1 SNHLY, CDR2 FYNNEI.

The sample holds many counts of this clonotype. The chain employs TRBV12-3 or TRBV12-4 and TRBJ1-3; no firm D call. The CDR3 has 14 amino acids. Trimming shortened V by 1 base and J by 3 bases, and 7 bases separated the two germline ends. The CDR3 protein is CASSLVDVGNTIYF. In DNA, the CDR3 is TGTGCCAGCAGTTTAGTGGATGTTGGAAACACCATATATTTT.

This clonotype was found many times. This chain uses TRBV7-9 with TRBJ2-3; D unresolved. Germline-derived CDR1 and CDR2 are SEHNR and FQNEAQ (reference sequence). Trimming removed 4 bases from V and 0 bases from J, with 8 bases in between. This CDR3 spans 14 amino acids. CDR3 loop: CASSSSISTDTQYF. As DNA, the CDR3 is TGTGCCAGCAGCTCATCGATTAGCACAGATACGCAGTATTTT.

This clonotype showed up many times. The genes are TRBV11-2 and TRBJ1-4; D may be TRBD1 (5 bases). The CDR3 runs 16 residues. V gave up 5 bases and J gave up 6 bases, with 19 bases separating them. Germline-derived CDR1 and CDR2 are SGHAT and FQNNGV. The CDR3 DNA sequence: TGTGCCAGCAGCCCCAGACTTGATGGGGGGGATGAAAAACTGTTTTTT. Encoded protein: CASSPRLDGGDEKLFF.